The clone carrying this T cell receptor beta chain was recorded once. The record originates from a study of blood T cell repertoires in COVID-19. Study summary: T cells, B-cell-depleted T cells, or PBMCs supplied cDNA or gDNA.

This CDR3 has 16 amino acids. Source study methods: Reference gene primer amplification gave estimated nucleated cell counts. The repertoire was sequenced with immunoSEQ multiplex PCR; TCRdb's copy has only in-frame clones and lacks some. For V, J and clone size, that table is used; D and trimming come from the DNA. The table has 200,000 to 250,000 clones, nearly 90% seen once; the top ten hold roughly 12%. The specimen was peripheral blood. This chain links TRBV21-1 with TRBJ2-3; the table's D call of TRBD2 was not tested on the DNA. TRBV21-1 is given as a pseudogene. This clonotype was sampled from a woman aged 18-29 years who had recovered from COVID-19. CDR3 in DNA: TGTGCCAGCACCCTCACCCGCTCTAGCGGCTCAGATACGCAGTATTTT. As protein: CASTLTRSSGSDTQYF.